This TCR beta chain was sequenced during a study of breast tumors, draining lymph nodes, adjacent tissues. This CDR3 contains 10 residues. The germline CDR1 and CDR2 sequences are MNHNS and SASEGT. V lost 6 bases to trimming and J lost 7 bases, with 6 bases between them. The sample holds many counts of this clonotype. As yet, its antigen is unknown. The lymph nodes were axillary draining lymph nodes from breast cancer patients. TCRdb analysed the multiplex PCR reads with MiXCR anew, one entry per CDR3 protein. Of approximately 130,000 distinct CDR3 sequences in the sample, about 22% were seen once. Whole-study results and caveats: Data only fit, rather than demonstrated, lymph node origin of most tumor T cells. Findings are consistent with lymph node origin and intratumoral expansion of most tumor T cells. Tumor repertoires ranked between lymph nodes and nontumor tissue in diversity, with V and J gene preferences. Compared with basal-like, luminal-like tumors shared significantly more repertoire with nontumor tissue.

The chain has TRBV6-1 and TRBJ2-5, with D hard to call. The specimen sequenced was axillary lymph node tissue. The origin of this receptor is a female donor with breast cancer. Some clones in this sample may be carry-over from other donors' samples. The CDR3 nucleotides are TGTGCCAGCAGGATGGGGACCCAGTACTTC. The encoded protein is CASRMGTQYF.